A selection of T cell receptor beta chains follows, all from one sample in a study of cytomegalovirus exposure and HLA in healthy donors. Some clones are missing from TCRdb's copy, which holds only in-frame ones; the method was immunoSEQ multiplex PCR. Found here are about 130,000 clones, more than 80% of them singletons; the top ten hold 3% to 4%. Sequencing was done on a sample of PBMCs. The receptors here all came from a male donor in good health and CMV-seronegative. CDR3s leave out the opening cysteine and the closing phenylalanine or tryptophan. Each record gives: CDR3 protein, V gene.

CDR3aa: ASSFPRGGSGTDTQY
v_gene: TRBV5-1

CDR3aa: SVPRDYGYT
v_gene: TRBV29-1

CDR3aa: ASSLFSGTPNTGELF
v_gene: TRBV27

CDR3aa: SSSFSASSYNEQF
v_gene: TRBV7-9

CDR3aa: AISESGNQETQY
v_gene: TRBV10-3

CDR3aa: ASSVVDSSPDGYT
v_gene: TRBV9

CDR3aa: ASSTRTGGGKLF
v_gene: TRBV27

CDR3aa: ASSIPGQGMNTEAF
v_gene: TRBV5-4

CDR3aa: ASSETGGVYGYT
v_gene: TRBV7-8

CDR3aa: AIPGLAGPSNTGELF
v_gene: TRBV7-2

CDR3aa: ASSQDPGGIYEQY
v_gene: TRBV4-1

CDR3aa: ASHDRGTGELF
v_gene: TRBV7-9

CDR3aa: ASSYGTSGSTDTQY
v_gene: TRBV6-5

CDR3aa: ASSEWDRGENEQF
v_gene: TRBV6-1

CDR3aa: ASSLSGPGANGLT
v_gene: TRBV5-6

CDR3aa: AWSSELRDQPQH
v_gene: TRBV30

CDR3aa: ASSQPAGNPVGLSSYNEQF
v_gene: TRBV7-8

CDR3aa: ASSPRPANEKLF
v_gene: TRBV18

CDR3aa: ASRGGPYEQY
v_gene: TRBV5-1

CDR3aa: ASSLGLTSYGYT
v_gene: TRBV5-1

CDR3aa: ASSLAAGGYT
v_gene: TRBV7-2

CDR3aa: ATSNRDKSYEQY
v_gene: TRBV15

CDR3aa: ASSLGGIGGELF
v_gene: TRBV7-9

CDR3aa: ASSLVGRGGLRYNEQF
v_gene: TRBV7-9

CDR3aa: ASSLRDWQNMNTEAF
v_gene: TRBV5-8